This T cell receptor beta chain stems from a study of T cell repertoires in cytomegalovirus infection. Study at large: Both recently identified HLA-C-restricted and well-studied HLA-B-restricted CMV epitopes were used in the study. Through public TCR beta signatures, both CMV infection and matching HLA type were indicated. Study-level findings and limits: Dominating the ex vivo response were TCR beta clonotypes that were CMV-specific and HLA-C-restricted.

This clonotype was picked up a small number of times. The antigen is unknown. A single record per CDR3 protein comes from TCRdb applying MiXCR to the reads. Counted here are about 220,000 distinct CDR3 sequences, approximately 40% occurring once; the ten biggest clones make up 55% to 60%. The sequence was collected from a human donor in good health (CMV status not recorded). Some clones in this sample may be carry-over from other donors' samples. Sequenced here: CD8+ T cells from cultured PBMCs, sampled from culture after CMV antigen stimulation.

The CDR3 is CASSSDRDRGLDTIYF. As DNA, the CDR3 is TGTGCCAGTAGTAGTGACCGGGACAGGGGGTTGGACACCATATATTTT. V gene TRBV19 combines with J gene TRBJ1-3, with 11 positions matching TRBD1. V shed 4 bases and J 8 bases; nucleotides not matched to a gene: 10. Germline V CDR1 and CDR2: LNHDA, SQIVND (reference sequence). The CDR3 runs to 16 residues.